What follows are 7 T cell receptor beta chains derived from one specimen sequenced in a study of blood T cell repertoires in COVID-19. The repertoire was sequenced with immunoSEQ multiplex PCR; TCRdb's copy has only in-frame clones and lacks some. The sample shows approximately 190,000 clones, around four fifths of them seen only once. The sample was peripheral blood. The source of these receptors is a woman in her 70s with active or convalescent COVID-19.

The chain carries TRBV21-1 and TRBJ2-1; the listed D gene, TRBD2, was not tested against the DNA. TRBV21-1 is designated a pseudogene. The CDR3 is made up of 15 amino acids. The CDR3 protein is CASSRTSGRNNEQFF. The CDR3, as DNA: TGTGCCAGCAGCAGGACTAGCGGGAGAAACAATGAGCAGTTCTTC.

The chain joins TRBV13 to TRBJ1-2; 9 bases align to TRBD1. This CDR3 has 17 residues. Per germline, CDR1 PRHDT and CDR2 FYEKMQ (reference sequence). V was clipped by 5 bases and J by 4 bases; unmatched bases: 14. The CDR3 is CASSNRDRALMGYGYTF. DNA of the CDR3: TGTGCCAGCAGCAACCGGGACAGGGCCCTTATGGGCTATGGCTACACCTTC.

The genes are TRBV19 and TRBJ2-1; 13 positions agree with TRBD2. The V segment lost 5 bases and the J segment 3 bases; nucleotides outside the gene matches: 1. There are 15 residues in the CDR3. The germline gives CDR1 LNHDA, CDR2 SQIVND (reference sequence). CDR3 loop: CASSGLAGVYNEQFF. CDR3 nucleotides: TGTGCCAGTAGTGGACTAGCGGGGGTCTACAATGAGCAGTTCTTC.

The chain employs TRBV28 and TRBJ2-6; 7 bases align to TRBD1. CDR1 is MDHEN and CDR2 is SYDVKM in the germline V gene. The CDR3 extends over 18 amino acids. The V segment lost 6 bases and the J segment 0 bases; nucleotides outside the gene matches: 11. The CDR3 coding sequence is TGTGCCAGCAGACCACTAGGGGGCTACTACTCTGGGGCCAACGTCCTGACTTTC. Protein product: CASRPLGGYYSGANVLTF.

The chain recombines TRBV14 with TRBJ2-1; 7 positions agree with TRBD2. CDR1 and CDR2 (germline): SGHDN, FVKESK. This CDR3 is 15 amino acids long. The V segment lost 4 bases and the J segment 0 bases; nucleotides outside the gene matches: 3. The CDR3 nucleotides read TGTGCCAGCAGCCGCGGGAGCTCCTCCTACAATGAGCAGTTCTTC. Amino acid sequence: CASSRGSSSYNEQFF.

The V gene is TRBV4-1, the J gene TRBJ2-7; 10 positions agree with TRBD1. J was trimmed by 2 bases and V by 1 base; bases with no gene match: 5. Per the germline V gene, CDR1 is MGHRA and CDR2 is YSYEKL. This CDR3 contains 16 residues. CDR3 sequence reads: CASSQVQGQGAYEQYF. The CDR3 DNA sequence: TGCGCCAGCAGCCAAGTGCAAGGACAGGGGGCCTACGAGCAGTACTTC.

The chain has TRBV3-1 (or the pseudogene TRBV3-2) and TRBJ2-7, with TRBD1 identical over 8 bases. CDR3 length: 14 residues. V was pared by 3 bases and J by 5 bases, with 6 bases of the junction left unmatched. CDR1 and CDR2 (germline): LGHDT, YNNKEL (reference sequence). This CDR3 is CASSQQGAIHEQYF. CDR3 bases: TGTGCCAGCAGCCAGCAGGGGGCGATACACGAGCAGTACTTC.